What follows are 24 T cell receptor beta chains derived from one specimen sequenced in a study of T cell repertoires in cytomegalovirus infection. MiXCR, run by TCRdb on the reads, gives a single entry per CDR3 protein. Found here are some 200,000 distinct CDR3 sequences, about 38% of them singletons; the top ten hold 55% to 60%. What these receptors recognize is not known. Sequencing was performed on CD8+ T cells from cultured PBMCs, taken from culture after CMV antigen stimulation. The receptors were sampled from a human donor in good health (CMV status not recorded). Some clones in this sample may be carry-over from other donors' samples.

This clonotype was seen many times. The chain combines TRBV11-2 with TRBJ2-5; TRBD2 agrees at 7 bases. The J segment lost 5 bases and the V segment lost 4 bases, leaving 7 bases of the junction unmatched. The CDR3 covers 14 residues. CDR1 is SGHAT and CDR2 is FQNNGV in the germline V gene. This CDR3 is CASSYGLGQETQYF. The CDR3 coding sequence is TGTGCCAGCAGCTACGGACTAGGCCAGGAGACCCAGTACTTC. Full variable domain (outside the CDR3, taken from reference TRBV11-2 and TRBJ2-5): EAGVAQSPRYKIIEKRQSVAFWCNPISGHATLYWYQQILGQGPKLLIQFQNNGVVDDSQLPKDRFSAERLKGVDSTLKIQPAKLEDSAVYLCASSYGLGQETQYFGPGTRLLVL.

This chain joins TRBV29-1 and TRBJ1-2; 9 nucleotides align to TRBD1. CDR1 and CDR2 from the germline V gene are SQVTM and ANQGSEA. Trimming took 0 bases from V and 0 from J; bases not matched to a gene: 8. There are 17 residues in the CDR3. CDR3 residues: CSVEDVGQGGSNYGYTF. The CDR3 DNA reads as TGCAGCGTTGAAGATGTGGGACAGGGTGGTTCTAACTATGGCTACACCTTC.

V is TRBV2 and J is TRBJ2-1, with TRBD2 identical over 9 bases. CDR3 length: 15 residues. In germline, CDR1 is SNHLY, CDR2 FYNNEI. V lost 6 bases and J lost 7; bases outside the gene matches: 10. The CDR3 DNA reads TGTGCCAGCAGGTTAGCGGGGGCCGCTGTGAATGAGCAGTTCTTC. Protein: CASRLAGAAVNEQFF. Complete variable domain (other parts from reference TRBV2 and TRBJ2-1): EPEVTQTPSHQVTQMGQEVILRCVPISNHLYFYWYRQILGQKVEFLVSFYNNEISEKSEIFDDQFSVERPDGSNFTLKIRSTKLEDSAMYFCASRLAGAAVNEQFFGPGTRLTVL.

The chain links TRBV27 to TRBJ2-5; 7 nucleotides line up with TRBD1. The CDR3 consists of 16 residues. V lost 3 bases to trimming and J lost 1 base; unmatched junction nucleotides: 8. CDR1 is MNHEY and CDR2 is SMNVEV in the germline V gene (reference sequence). The DNA for the CDR3 is TGTGCCAGCAGTTTTAGCTTAGGGGGCCTCCAAGAGACCCAGTACTTC. Protein: CASSFSLGGLQETQYF.

The sample holds a few counts of this clonotype. This sequence joins TRBV12-3 or TRBV12-4 and TRBJ1-1; D remains ambiguous. This CDR3 contains 17 residues. V lost 3 bases and J lost 5, with 22 bases in between. The CDR3: CASSFPRIRGDDTEAFF. The DNA of the CDR3 is TGTGCCAGCAGTTTCCCCAGAATCCGTGGGGATGATACTGAAGCTTTCTTT.

This clonotype was observed a few times. This chain joins TRBV27 and TRBJ2-7; no definite D call. The CDR3 covers 10 residues. V lost 8 bases and J lost 7, with 9 bases in between. Per the germline V gene, CDR1 is MNHEY and CDR2 is SMNVEV (reference sequence). The CDR3 DNA reads as TGTGCCAGCGGATTTGGAGAGCAGTACTTC. Residues: CASGFGEQYF.

The chain links TRBV9 to TRBJ2-1; D is unclear. Trimming left V 4 bases short and J 5 bases short, with 13 bases between. The CDR3 is made up of 14 amino acids. CDR1 and CDR2 (germline): SGDLS, YYNGEE. CDR3 sequence (DNA): TGTGCCAGCAGCATCCTCCCAGGCGACAATGAGCAGTTCTTC. Its translation is CASSILPGDNEQFF.

The gene calls are TRBV11-3 and TRBJ1-1; D unclear. Germline V gene data show CDR1 as SGHNT and CDR2 as YENEEA. Deletions cut 5 bases from V and 1 base from J, with 8 bases between. The CDR3 has 13 residues. CDR3 in DNA: TGTGCCAGCAGCCAGAACCAGAACACTGAAGCTTTCTTT. Protein product: CASSQNQNTEAFF.

This clonotype was counted a single time. V and J are TRBV12-3 or TRBV12-4 and TRBJ2-2, with unresolved D. The CDR3 length is 11 residues. The ends were cut back, 8 bases at V and 6 bases at J, with 7 bases in the middle. The CDR3 reads CASPWAGELFF. DNA of the CDR3: TGTGCCAGCCCATGGGCCGGGGAGCTGTTTTTT.

This clonotype was detected many times. The rearrangement uses TRBV7-2 and TRBJ2-7, with a possible D match to TRBD2 (6 bases). The CDR3 consists of 15 residues. Trimming pared 3 bases from V and 4 bases from J, leaving 16 bases between. CDR1 is SGHTA, CDR2 FQGNSA, per germline. The DNA for the CDR3 is TGTGCCAGCAGCTTTGCGGGAAGAACTTGGTACGAGCAGTACTTC. This translates into CASSFAGRTWYEQYF.

This clonotype was recorded only once. V gene TRBV20-1 combines with J gene TRBJ2-3; TRBD2 might be the D (6 bases). Per germline, CDR1 DFQATT and CDR2 SNEGSKA (reference sequence). CDR3 size: 17 residues. Trimming removed 1 base at V and 8 bases at J, with 25 bases between. CDR3 bases: TGCAGTGCTAGAGTTAGCGGCGGCGGGCCCACCCGGGGTACGCAGTATTTT. Protein: CSARVSGGGPTRGTQYF.

This clonotype appeared many times. The chain employs TRBV7-2 and TRBJ2-1; no clear D gene. CDR1 is SGHTA, CDR2 FQGNSA, per germline. CDR3 length equals 12 residues. The germline V and J ends were trimmed by 5 bases and 6 bases, with 8 bases remaining between them. The CDR3 nucleotides read TGTGCCAGCAGCCTACGACCCAATGAGCAGTTCTTC. This codes for CASSLRPNEQFF.

This rearrangement joins TRBV7-6 to TRBJ1-2, with TRBD1 matching over 7 bases. The CDR3 has 14 amino acids. Germline lookup yields CDR1 SGHVS and CDR2 FNYEAQ. With V trimmed by 5 bases and J by 4 bases, 7 bases remained unmatched. The CDR3 region is CASSETGVGYGYTF. The DNA of the CDR3 is TGTGCCAGCAGCGAAACAGGGGTTGGCTATGGCTACACCTTC.

This clonotype has at least ten counts. V is TRBV7-6 and J is TRBJ2-2; D not certain. The germline V gene has CDR1 SGHVS and CDR2 FNYEAQ. Trimming removed 0 bases at V and 0 bases at J, with 14 bases between. The CDR3 consists of 18 residues. CDR3 in DNA: TGTGCCAGCAGCTTAGCGTTGTGGCTCCGAACGAACACCGGGGAGCTGTTTTTT. Translation gives CASSLALWLRTNTGELFF. The whole variable domain, remainder taken from reference TRBV7-6 and TRBJ2-2, is GAGVSQSPRYKVTKRGQDVALRCDPISGHVSLYWYRQALGQGPEFLTYFNYEAQQDKSGLPNDRFSAERPEGSISTLTIQRTEQRDSAMYRCASSLALWLRTNTGELFFGEGSRLTVL.

The genes are TRBV7-8 and TRBJ2-2; the D gene could be TRBD1 or TRBD2 (5 bases each). Germline V gene data show CDR1 as SGHVS and CDR2 as FQNEAQ. V dropped 4 bases and J dropped 0 bases, with 12 bases sitting between them. This CDR3 is 16 amino acids long. The CDR3 sequence: CASSYGLGANTGELFF. In DNA form, the CDR3 reads TGTGCCAGCAGCTACGGACTGGGGGCGAACACCGGGGAGCTGTTTTTT.

This clonotype was detected ten times or more. The J gene is TRBJ1-4, the V gene TRBV12-3 or TRBV12-4; 10 bases fit TRBD1. V shed 3 bases, J shed 6 bases, and the junction held 4 bases outside the gene matches. The CDR3 extends over 15 amino acids. The DNA of the CDR3 is TGTGCCAGCAGTTTGACAGGGGGCGGTTATGAAAAACTGTTTTTT. The encoded protein is CASSLTGGGYEKLFF.

The V gene is TRBV27, the J gene TRBJ2-5; D ambiguous. The CDR3 consists of 13 residues. V was pared by 5 bases and J by 2 bases, with 9 bases between. Germline V CDR1 and CDR2: MNHEY, SMNVEV (reference sequence). The CDR3 DNA follows: TGTGCCAGCAGTCCCCTCCTTCAAGAGACCCAGTACTTC. Its translation is CASSPLLQETQYF.

This clonotype was found many times. The chain carries TRBV4-1 and TRBJ2-5; D uncertain. Trimming cost V 4 bases and J 5 bases, with 8 bases left between them. The CDR3 has 12 amino acids. Germline V gene lookup returns CDR1 MGHRA and CDR2 YSYEKL. CDR3 in DNA: TGCGCCAGCAGCCTAGACGGTGAGACCCAGTACTTC. It is translated as CASSLDGETQYF.

This clonotype was found many times. This rearrangement joins TRBV7-3 to TRBJ1-1, with TRBD1 identical over 8 bases. The CDR3 runs to 15 residues. Per germline, CDR1 SGHTA and CDR2 FQGTGA. The V and J ends lost 2 bases and 1 base, in that order; junction bases with no gene match: 3. CDR3 in amino acids: CASSLGTGPNTEAFF. The CDR3 DNA follows: TGTGCCAGCAGCTTAGGGACAGGACCGAACACTGAAGCTTTCTTT.

The V gene is TRBV7-3, the J gene TRBJ1-1; D not resolved. The germline V gene has CDR1 SGHTA and CDR2 FQGTGA. V gave up 4 bases and J gave up 3 bases, with 9 bases separating them. The CDR3 spans 13 residues. CDR3 region: CASSSVGDTEAFF. The DNA of the CDR3 is TGTGCCAGCAGCTCGGTCGGAGACACTGAAGCTTTCTTT.

This clonotype is a singleton in its sample. The chain couples TRBV20-1 to TRBJ1-1, with D perhaps TRBD1 (5 bases). CDR3 length: 12 amino acids. V lost 6 bases to trimming and J lost 1 base, with 9 bases between them. From germline, CDR1 is DFQATT and CDR2 SNEGSKA (reference sequence). The DNA of the CDR3 is TGCAGTGCCTTTACAGGGAACACTGAAGCTTTCTTT. It specifies CSAFTGNTEAFF.

This clonotype was observed once. V gene TRBV27 combines with J gene TRBJ1-5; D is perhaps TRBD1 (5 bases). The CDR3 totals 12 residues. V lost 4 bases, J lost 7 bases, and 8 bases lay in between. Per germline, CDR1 MNHEY and CDR2 SMNVEV (reference sequence). The CDR3 sequence is CASSSDSQPQHF. The CDR3 nucleotides read TGTGCCAGCAGTTCAGACAGCCAGCCCCAGCATTTT.

This chain links TRBV4-1 with TRBJ2-7, with a possible D match to TRBD1 (7 bases). The CDR3 consists of 19 residues. V lost 0 bases to trimming and J lost 3 bases, with 24 bases between them. Germline V gives CDR1 MGHRA, CDR2 YSYEKL. This CDR3 reads CASSQDPVGEVGQYYEQYF. DNA for the CDR3: TGCGCCAGCAGCCAAGATCCTGTTGGGGAGGTGGGACAGTACTACGAGCAGTACTTC.

This clonotype was counted only a few times. V gene TRBV7-3 combines with J gene TRBJ2-3; the D is unclear. The CDR3 loop spans 14 amino acids. Trimming took off 5 bases at V and 4 bases at J, with 13 bases between the two ends. The germline V gene has CDR1 SGHTA and CDR2 FQGTGA. The chain's CDR3 is CASSAWSSPDTQYF. The CDR3 DNA follows: TGTGCCAGCAGCGCCTGGAGTTCCCCAGATACGCAGTATTTT.